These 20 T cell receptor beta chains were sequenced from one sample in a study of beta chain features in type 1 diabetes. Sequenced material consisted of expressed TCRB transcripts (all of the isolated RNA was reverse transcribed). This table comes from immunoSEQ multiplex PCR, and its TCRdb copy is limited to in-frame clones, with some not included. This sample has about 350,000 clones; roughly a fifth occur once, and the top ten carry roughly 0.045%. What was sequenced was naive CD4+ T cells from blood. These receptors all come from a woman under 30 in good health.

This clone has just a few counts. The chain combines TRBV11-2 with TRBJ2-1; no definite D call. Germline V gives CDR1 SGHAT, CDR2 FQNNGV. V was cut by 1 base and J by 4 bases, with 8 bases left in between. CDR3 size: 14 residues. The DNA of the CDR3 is TGTGCCAGCAGCTTAGTTGAAACATACAATGAGCAGTTCTTC. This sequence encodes CASSLVETYNEQFF.

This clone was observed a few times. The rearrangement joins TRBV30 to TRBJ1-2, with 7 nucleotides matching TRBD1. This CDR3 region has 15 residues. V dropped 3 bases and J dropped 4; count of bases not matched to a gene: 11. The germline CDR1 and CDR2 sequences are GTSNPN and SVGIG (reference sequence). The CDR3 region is CAWRTFDRASYGYTF. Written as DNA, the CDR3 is TGTGCCTGGAGGACATTCGACAGGGCCAGCTATGGCTACACCTTC.

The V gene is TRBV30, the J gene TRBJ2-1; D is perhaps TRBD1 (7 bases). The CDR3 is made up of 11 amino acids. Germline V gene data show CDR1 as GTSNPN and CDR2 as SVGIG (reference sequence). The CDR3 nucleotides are TGTGCGGGGGGACAGTACAATGAGCAGTTCTTC. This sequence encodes CAGGQYNEQFF.

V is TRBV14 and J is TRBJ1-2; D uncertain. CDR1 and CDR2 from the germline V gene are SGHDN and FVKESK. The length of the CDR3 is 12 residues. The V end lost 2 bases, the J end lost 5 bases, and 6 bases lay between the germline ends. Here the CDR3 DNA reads TGTGCCAGCAGCCAAAGAGATTATGGCTACACCTTC. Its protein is CASSQRDYGYTF. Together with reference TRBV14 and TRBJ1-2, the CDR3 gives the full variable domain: EAGVTQFPSHSVIEKGQTVTLRCDPISGHDNLYWYRRVMGKEIKFLLHFVKESKQDESGMPNNRFLAERTGGTYSTLKVQPAELEDSGVYFCASSQRDYGYTFGSGTRLTVV.

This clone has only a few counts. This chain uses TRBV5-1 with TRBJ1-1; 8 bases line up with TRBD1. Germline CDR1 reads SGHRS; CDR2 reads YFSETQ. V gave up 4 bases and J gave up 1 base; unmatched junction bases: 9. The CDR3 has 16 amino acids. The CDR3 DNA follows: TGCGCCAGCAGCCCCAGCGCAGGGGGCCGGAACACTGAAGCTTTCTTT. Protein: CASSPSAGGRNTEAFF.

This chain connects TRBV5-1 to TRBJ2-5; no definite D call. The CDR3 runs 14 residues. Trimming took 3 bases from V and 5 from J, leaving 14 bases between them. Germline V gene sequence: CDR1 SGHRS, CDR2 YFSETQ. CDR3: CASSSTISAETQYF. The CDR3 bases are TGCGCCAGCAGCTCGACCATTTCAGCGGAGACCCAGTACTTC.

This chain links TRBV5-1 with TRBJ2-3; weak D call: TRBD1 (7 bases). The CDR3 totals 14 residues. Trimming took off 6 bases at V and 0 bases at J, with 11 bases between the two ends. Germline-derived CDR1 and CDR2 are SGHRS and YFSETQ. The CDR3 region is CASMAGGSTDTQYF. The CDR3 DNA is TGCGCCAGCATGGCAGGGGGGAGCACAGATACGCAGTATTTT.

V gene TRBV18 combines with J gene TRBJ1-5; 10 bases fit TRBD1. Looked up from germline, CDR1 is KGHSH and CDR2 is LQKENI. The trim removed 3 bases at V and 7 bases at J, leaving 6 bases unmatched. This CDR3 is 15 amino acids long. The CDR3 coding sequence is TGTGCCAGCTCACCCCGGACAGGGGGAGACCAGCCCCAGCATTTT. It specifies CASSPRTGGDQPQHF.

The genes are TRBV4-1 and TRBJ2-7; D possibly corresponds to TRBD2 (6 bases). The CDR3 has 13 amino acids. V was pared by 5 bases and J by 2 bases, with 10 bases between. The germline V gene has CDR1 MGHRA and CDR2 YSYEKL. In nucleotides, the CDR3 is TGCGCCAGCAGCGTAGGGGAGGCCTACGAGCAGTACTTC. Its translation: CASSVGEAYEQYF.

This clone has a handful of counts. This CDR3 reads CASSFLGQGISNQPQHF. The CDR3 nucleotides are TGTGCCAGCAGCTTCCTGGGACAGGGGATTAGCAATCAGCCCCAGCATTTT. The V gene is TRBV5-6, the J gene TRBJ1-5, with 10 bases aligning to TRBD1. The CDR3 loop spans 17 amino acids. Losses at the gene ends were 2 bases for V and 0 bases for J; bases not matched to a gene: 5. Germline CDR1 and CDR2: SGHDT and YYEEEE.

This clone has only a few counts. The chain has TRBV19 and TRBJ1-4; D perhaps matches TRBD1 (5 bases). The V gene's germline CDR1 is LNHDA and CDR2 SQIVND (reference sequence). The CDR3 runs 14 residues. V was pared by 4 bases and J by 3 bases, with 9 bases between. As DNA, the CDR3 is TGTGCCAGTAGTAGGACAAACGCTAATGAAAAACTGTTTTTT. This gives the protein CASSRTNANEKLFF.

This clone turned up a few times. In DNA, the CDR3 is TGCAGCGTTGAAATAGTACAAGAGACCCAGTACTTC. This sequence encodes CSVEIVQETQYF. V is TRBV29-1 and J is TRBJ2-5, with D hard to call. Germline V CDR1 and CDR2: SQVTM, ANQGSEA. Trimming took 2 bases from V and 2 from J, leaving 6 bases between them. This CDR3 spans 12 amino acids.

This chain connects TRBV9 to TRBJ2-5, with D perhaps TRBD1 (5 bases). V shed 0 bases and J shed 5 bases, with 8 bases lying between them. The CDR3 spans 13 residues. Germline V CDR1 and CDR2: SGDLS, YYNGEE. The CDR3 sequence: CASSVAAGETQYF. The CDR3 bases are TGTGCCAGCAGCGTAGCTGCAGGGGAGACCCAGTACTTC.

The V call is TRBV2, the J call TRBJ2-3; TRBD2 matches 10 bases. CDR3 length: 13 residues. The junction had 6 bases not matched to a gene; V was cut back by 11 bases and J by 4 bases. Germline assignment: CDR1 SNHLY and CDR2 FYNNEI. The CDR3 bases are TGTGCCTGTTCTAGCGGGGGCTCAGATACGCAGTATTTT. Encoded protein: CACSSGGSDTQYF. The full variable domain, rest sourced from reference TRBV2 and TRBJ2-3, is EPEVTQTPSHQVTQMGQEVILRCVPISNHLYFYWYRQILGQKVEFLVSFYNNEISEKSEIFDDQFSVERPDGSNFTLKIRSTKLEDSAMYFCACSSGGSDTQYFGPGTRLTVL.

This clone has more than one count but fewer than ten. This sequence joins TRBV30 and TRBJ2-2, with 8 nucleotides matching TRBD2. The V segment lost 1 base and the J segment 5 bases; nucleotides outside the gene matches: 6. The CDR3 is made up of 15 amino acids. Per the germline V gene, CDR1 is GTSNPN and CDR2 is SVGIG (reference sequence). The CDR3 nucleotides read TGTGCCTGGAGTGAGATAATAGCGGGGACCGGGGAGCTGTTTTTT. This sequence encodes CAWSEIIAGTGELFF.

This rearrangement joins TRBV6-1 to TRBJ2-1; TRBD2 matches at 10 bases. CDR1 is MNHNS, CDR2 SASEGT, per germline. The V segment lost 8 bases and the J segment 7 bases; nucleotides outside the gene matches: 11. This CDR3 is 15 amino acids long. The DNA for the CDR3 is TGTGCCAGCGTGTCAGGATCTAGCGGGAGTAATGAGCAGTTCTTC. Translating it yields CASVSGSSGSNEQFF.

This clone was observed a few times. In nucleotides, the CDR3 is TGTGCCAGCAGCATCGGGACAGGGCGAGAGACCCAGTACTTC. As protein: CASSIGTGRETQYF. V and J are TRBV11-2 and TRBJ2-5, with 9 nucleotides matching TRBD1. V lost 5 bases and J lost 4; bases outside the gene matches: 5. The CDR3 length is 14 residues. Germline-derived CDR1 and CDR2 are SGHAT and FQNNGV. Looking up the rest from reference TRBV11-2 and TRBJ2-5 gives the full variable domain: EAGVAQSPRYKIIEKRQSVAFWCNPISGHATLYWYQQILGQGPKLLIQFQNNGVVDDSQLPKDRFSAERLKGVDSTLKIQPAKLEDSAVYLCASSIGTGRETQYFGPGTRLLVL.

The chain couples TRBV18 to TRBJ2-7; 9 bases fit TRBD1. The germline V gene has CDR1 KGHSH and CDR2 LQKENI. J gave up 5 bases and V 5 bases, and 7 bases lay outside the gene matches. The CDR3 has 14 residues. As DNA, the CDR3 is TGTGCCAGCTCAGCTGGACAGGGGACCCACGAGCAGTACTTC. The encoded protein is CASSAGQGTHEQYF. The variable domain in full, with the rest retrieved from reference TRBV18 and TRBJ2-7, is NAGVMQNPRHLVRRRGQEARLRCSPMKGHSHVYWYRQLPEEGLKFMVYLQKENIIDESGMPKERFSAEFPKEGPSILRIQQVVRGDSAAYFCASSAGQGTHEQYFGPGTRLTVT.

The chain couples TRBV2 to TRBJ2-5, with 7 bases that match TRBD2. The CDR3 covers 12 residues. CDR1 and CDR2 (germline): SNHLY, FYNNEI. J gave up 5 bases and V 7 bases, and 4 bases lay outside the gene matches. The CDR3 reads CASNQLAETQYF. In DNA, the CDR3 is TGTGCCAGCAATCAACTAGCGGAGACCCAGTACTTC.

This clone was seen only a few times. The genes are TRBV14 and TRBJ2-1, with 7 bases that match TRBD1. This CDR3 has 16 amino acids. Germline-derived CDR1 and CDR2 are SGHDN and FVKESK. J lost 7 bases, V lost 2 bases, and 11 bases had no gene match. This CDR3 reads CASSQPLRGRVNEQFF. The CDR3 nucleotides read TGTGCCAGCAGCCAACCCCTAAGGGGGCGGGTTAATGAGCAGTTCTTC.